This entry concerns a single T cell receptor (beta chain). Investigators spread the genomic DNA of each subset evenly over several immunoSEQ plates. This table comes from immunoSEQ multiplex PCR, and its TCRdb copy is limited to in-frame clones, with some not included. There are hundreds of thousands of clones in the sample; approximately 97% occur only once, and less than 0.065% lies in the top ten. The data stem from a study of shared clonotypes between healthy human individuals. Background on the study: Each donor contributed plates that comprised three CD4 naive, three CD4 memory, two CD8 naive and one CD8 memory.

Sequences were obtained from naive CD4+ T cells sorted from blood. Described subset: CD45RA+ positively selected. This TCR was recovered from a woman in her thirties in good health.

The CDR3 DNA sequence: TGTGCCAGCAGCTTGGAAATGAACACTGAAGCTTTCTTT. It specifies CASSLEMNTEAFF. The chain joins TRBV11-2 to TRBJ1-1, with D unresolved. V lost 3 bases and J lost 0, with 5 bases in between. This CDR3 has 13 residues. The germline CDR1 and CDR2 sequences are SGHAT and FQNNGV.